This TCR beta chain is drawn from a study of regulatory T cells in long-lasting Graves disease. V lost 8 bases and J lost 3, with 7 bases in between. Germline-derived CDR1 and CDR2 are ENHRY and SYGVKD. The CDR3 runs to 11 residues. The authors built TCR beta libraries using iRepertoire HTBI primers and Arm-PCR of CDR3 regions. MiXCR was run by TCRdb on the multiplex PCR reads, yielding one entry per CDR3 protein. The repertoire consists of approximately 400,000 distinct CDR3 sequences, with less than 25% occurring once and the leading ten covering around 20%. Time point denoted: persistent/refractory GD, antithyroid drugs over 5 years with positive TRAb. After RNA was extracted from PBMCs, the TCR library was made from it.

This sequence originates from a female donor with Graves disease. The rearrangement uses TRBV10-3 and TRBJ1-1; D possibly corresponds to TRBD1 (5 bases). Specimen: peripheral blood mononuclear cells (PBMCs), collected when the disease was refractory, from a patient treated with antithyroid drugs. The CDR3 sequence is CAIRDDTEAFF. In DNA, the CDR3 is TGTGCCATCCGGGACGACACTGAAGCTTTCTTT.